This note documents a single T cell receptor beta chain sequence. Its antigen target is currently unknown. Qualities for individual bases were not recorded, and no much larger clone is one base off. The method behind the library was 5' RACE. This sample was sequenced with an Illumina HiSeq 2500. A second PCR of roughly 7 to 11 cycles was performed with a sample-barcoded 5' primer and a J-beta primer mix. Each TCR beta cDNA molecule received a unique molecular identifier from a template-switch 5' adaptor carrying 12 random nucleotides. Each sample yielded at least 3 million CDR3-containing paired-end reads. All of the RNA was converted into first-strand cDNA using the Mint cDNA synthesis kit, with a TRBC-specific oligonucleotide serving as the primer. After uracil-DNA glycosylase treatment, a first 18-cycle PCR used universal primers M1SS and BC2_uni_R on all cDNA. As for the original processing: Normalization of each sample was performed by random selection of 1 million high-quality reads, each carrying a distinct molecular identifier. Instead of being binned into consensus sequences, reads with shared molecular identifiers were discarded. MiTCR, with a Q25 quality threshold and the strictest error-elimination algorithm, was used for CDR3 identification, clonotype clustering and error correction. A nonparametric unseen species model with Euler transformation was used to estimate a lower bound on total TCR beta diversity. TCRdb reworked the public reads: Q25 trimming with fastp, MiXCR clone assembly, productive beta chains retained. Each record represents a unique CDR3 protein, reported with the most common genes and DNA among its rows. The V and J calls here are based on TCRdb, not the publication. This sample comprises 750,000 to 1,000,000 distinct CDR3 sequences, roughly 28% of them detected only once. Roughly 10% of the sample belongs to the ten largest clones.

Systemically healthy Caucasian individuals from Russia, some 38 in total and aged roughly 6 to 95 years, were included as donors. Around 10 milliliters of peripheral blood were drawn from each donor into EDTA-treated Vacutainer tubes. Ficoll-Paque density-gradient centrifugation was used to isolate PBMCs, with at least 7 million obtained per sample. Total RNA was extracted from PBMCs with Trizol reagent, with at least 5.5 micrograms obtained per sample. The percentages of naive CD45RAhigh/CD27high T cells were determined by flow cytometry on a PBMC aliquot from every donor. V drops 3 bases and J drops 7 bases, leaving 19 bases in between. CDR1 and CDR2, per the germline V gene (reference sequence), are LNHDA and SQIVND. The CDR3, cysteine through phenylalanine, is 15 amino acids long. Only the CDR3 DNA is retained, 45 bases long and in frame from the first base. The entry originates in a study of blood T cells in healthy people across ages (dated by TCRdb to between 2014 and 2017). For the wider study: In model experiments, template switching captured roughly one uniquely barcoded TCR beta cDNA molecule for every two T cells. The donors were split into four age groups: young (average 16 years), middle-aged (over 35), aged (approximately 60) and long-lived (approximately 80). To track age-related changes in TCR beta repertoire diversity, the study relied on deep sequencing normalized with unique cDNA molecular identifiers. The study analyzed two additional independent replicas of 1 million unique cDNA reads from the same blood draw for two donors, one aged 18 to 29 and one aged 80 or older.

Study-wide findings and limitations: There was a strong correlation between observed TCR beta diversity and the percentage of naive T cells measured by flow cytometry. Compared with the aged group, the long-lived group had more naive CD4+ T cells, fewer expanded clones and increased TCR diversity, suggesting age selection. Bulk unsorted PBMC profiling prevented conclusive comparison of naive and antigen-experienced compartments. As age increased, observed TCR beta diversity per million T cells dropped in a roughly linear way, and a significant reduction was already evident by age around 41. Estimates of total diversity based on one million sequenced T cells were considered lower bounds and underestimates. Because the CMV infection status of the donors was unknown, age-related changes in expanded clonotypes may potentially have been confounded.

The data were also submitted as part of a second study, on T cells of mothers and their children. The other study reports the following: The donors were nine systemically healthy Caucasian individuals, made up of three mothers and their six children. cDNA synthesis consumed the entire amount of extracted RNA, loaded at approximately 1.5 ug RNA in each 15 ul reaction. In the second PCR, sample barcodes and 2-4 random nucleotides were introduced via the M1S primer. More than 8 million TCR beta CDR3 reads were obtained from each mother, and roughly 3.1 million reads were obtained from each child. TCR recombination output is similarly shaped by thymic selection in related and unrelated pairs, with a minor effect exerted by inherited differences. Normalized repertoire overlap was always slightly but never significantly higher in related than unrelated mother-child pairs. With a sensitivity of about 100 clones per million clonotypes, no persistent microchimeric T cell clones were detected. The study used deep NGS to compare TCR beta repertoires of mothers and children, seeking features distinguishing related mother-child pairs from unrelated individuals. Mothers averaged approximately 41 +/- 4 years of age and children averaged around 10 +/- 4 years. Libraries were sequenced on Illumina HiSeq 2000 with 100+100 nt paired-end reads after adapter ligation with NEBNext reagents. To prevent cross-contamination, the mother and child libraries were prepared one month apart and sequenced in separate runs. For each donor, between 500,000 and 2,000,000 distinct TCR beta clonotypes were identified. Naive TCR beta clonotypes were estimated from low-frequency clonotypes matched to each donor's FACS-determined naive share, without sorting.

The clonotype comes from a woman aged 40 to 55 in good health. The specimen was blood. The V gene is TRBV19 and the J gene is TRBJ2-7; TRBD1 is a possible D gene, resting on 6 matching bases. The nucleotide sequence is TGTGCCAGTAGTATTGACAGGTTATCCTACAATGAGCAGTACTTC. Its amino acids are CASSIDRLSYNEQYF.